This T cell receptor (beta chain) was captured by sequencing in a study of T cell responses to AZD1222 COVID-19 vaccine. Overall study findings and caveats: The number of AZD1222 recipients seropositive at baseline was only 6 or 7.

The V gene lost 4 bases and the J gene lost 6 bases, with 12 bases spanning the gap. CDR3 length: 13 amino acids. Germline V CDR1 and CDR2: SGHDT, YYEEEE. Clones were sequenced by immunoSEQ multiplex PCR, and TCRdb holds only the in-frame ones, with some missing. The sample shows about 180,000 clones, about 93% of them seen only once. As for this clone: Its target is not known.

The gene calls are TRBV5-6 and TRBJ2-3; D assignment may be TRBD1 or TRBD2 (5 bases each). The receptor comes from an adult who received the MenACWY meningococcal vaccine as a control. This specimen consisted of peripheral blood, obtained 28 days after the second dose of the MenACWY control vaccine. The DNA of the CDR3 is TGTGCCAGCAGCCGGGACGGGCGCGATACGCAGTATTTT. Translation gives CASSRDGRDTQYF.